The T cell receptor beta chain under discussion was sequenced for a study of T cell responses to AZD1222 COVID-19 vaccine. The germline V gene encodes CDR1 PRHDT and CDR2 FYEKMQ (reference sequence). V trimming: 5 bases; J trimming: 3 bases; junction bases outside the gene matches: 13. The CDR3 extends over 17 amino acids. Sequencing was performed with immunoSEQ multiplex PCR; in TCRdb, only in-frame clones are kept and a portion is missing. In the table there are more than 110,000 clones, around 90% of which are singletons. This chain uses TRBV13 with TRBJ1-5; 7 bases are shared with TRBD1. The material sequenced was peripheral blood, taken on day 0 of AZD1222 vaccination. This clonotype was obtained from an adult in good health. The CDR3 DNA is TGTGCCAGCAGCCCTCCGACAGGGAAGGGTTTCAATCAGCCCCAGCATTTT. It specifies CASSPPTGKGFNQPQHF.